A selection of T cell receptor beta chains follows, all from one sample in a study of blood T cell repertoires in COVID-19. TCRdb's copy holds only in-frame clones and misses some; the assay was immunoSEQ multiplex PCR. Here the sample spans 110,000 or so clones, around nine tenths being singletons. The sequenced material came from peripheral blood. These receptors were taken from a woman aged 70-85 years who had recovered from COVID-19. Both conserved end residues are part of each CDR3. D genes are given only for firm matches. Only some rows state a clone size, as once, few, many or a class for expanded clones.

TRBD1	TRBJ2-7	.	TRBV28	CASRASGQVEYF	TGTGCCAGCAGGGCCTCTGGACAGGTGGAGTACTTC
TRBD2	TRBJ2-5	.	TRBV6-5	CASSLAGETQYF	TGTGCCAGCAGTCTAGCGGGTGAGACCCAGTACTTC
.	TRBJ2-7	.	TRBV5-4	CASSVKLRQGIDEQYF	TGTGCCAGCAGCGTCAAGCTTCGTCAGGGGATCGACGAGCAGTACTTC
TRBD1	TRBJ1-6	.	TRBV30	CAWSETGGTSPLHF	TGTGCCTGGAGTGAGACAGGGGGGACTTCACCCCTCCACTTT
TRBD2	TRBJ2-3	.	TRBV7-9	CASSESGADTQYF	TGTGCCAGCAGCGAGAGCGGGGCGGATACGCAGTATTTT
TRBD2	TRBJ2-1	once	TRBV3-1/TRBV3-2	CASSQDAVAGGQHSYNEQFF	TGTGCCAGCAGCCAAGACGCGGTAGCGGGAGGGCAACATTCCTACAATGAGCAGTTCTTC
TRBD1	TRBJ1-2	.	TRBV10-3	CAISEKGAGSSNGYTF	TGTGCCATCAGTGAAAAGGGGGCCGGATCATCGAATGGCTACACCTTC
.	TRBJ2-5	.	TRBV7-7	CASSPTRASQFRGTETQYF	TGTGCTAGCAGCCCTACCCGAGCATCACAGTTCAGGGGTACAGAGACCCAGTACTTC
TRBD2	TRBJ2-7	.	TRBV11-1	CASSFSAGGPGEQYF	TGTGCCAGCAGCTTCTCAGCGGGAGGGCCTGGGGAGCAGTACTTC
.	TRBJ2-5	.	TRBV10-3	CAIRTSTGEETQYF	TGTGCCATCAGAACTTCGACGGGGGAAGAGACCCAGTACTTC
TRBD1	TRBJ2-3	once	TRBV6-4	CASSGDRAADTQYF	TGTGCCAGCAGTGGGGACAGGGCGGCGGATACGCAGTATTTT
.	TRBJ2-1	once	TRBV7-2	CASNLGTARGGEQFF	TGTGCCAGCAACCTCGGGACTGCGCGTGGTGGTGAGCAGTTCTTC
.	TRBJ1-2	.	TRBV11-3	CASSRSGGYTF	TGTGCCAGCAGCCGCAGCGGAGGCTACACCTTC
TRBD2	TRBJ2-7	.	TRBV6-5	CASSPGGTLYEQYF	TGTGCCAGCAGCCCCGGGGGGACCCTCTACGAGCAGTACTTC
.	TRBJ2-1	.	TRBV5-1	CASTKGASGLYNEQFF	TGCGCCAGCACGAAAGGGGCCAGCGGGCTATACAATGAGCAGTTCTTC
TRBD1	TRBJ1-5	.	TRBV28	CASRPGQGNQPQHF	TGTGCCAGCAGGCCGGGACAGGGCAATCAGCCCCAGCATTTT
TRBD1	TRBJ1-4	.	TRBV4-3	CASSQIAPGTGNEKLFF	TGCGCCAGCAGCCAAATCGCCCCCGGGACAGGGAATGAAAAACTGTTTTTT
.	TRBJ1-5	.	TRBV18	CASSPSIGGNQPQHF	TGTGCCAGCTCACCTTCGATAGGGGGTAACCAGCCCCAGCATTTT
.	TRBJ1-2	.	TRBV7-2	CASSSGGDWSTIYGYTF	TGTGCCAGCAGCTCCGGAGGGGATTGGTCCACCATATATGGCTACACCTTC
.	TRBJ1-5	.	TRBV21-1	CARTDRGPNQPQHF	TGTGCCAGGACGGACAGGGGGCCAAATCAGCCCCAGCATTTT
.	TRBJ2-5	.	TRBV5-4	CASNRDTRVETQYF	TGTGCCAGCAACCGGGACACCCGCGTAGAGACCCAGTACTTC
.	TRBJ1-1	.	TRBV24-1	CATSQAGGGEAFF	TGTGCCACCAGTCAGGCGGGAGGGGGTGAAGCTTTCTTT
TRBD2	TRBJ2-1	.	TRBV28	CASSVPELAGGLNEQFF	TGTGCCAGCAGTGTCCCCGAACTAGCGGGAGGATTAAATGAGCAGTTCTTC
.	TRBJ1-4	.	TRBV12-3/TRBV12-4	CASSFMVAKLFF	TGTGCCAGCAGTTTCATGGTGGCAAAACTGTTTTTT
TRBD2	TRBJ2-1	.	TRBV5-1	CASSLPGGGASQNEQFF	TGCGCCAGCAGCTTGCCCGGGGGGGGCGCATCTCAGAATGAGCAGTTCTTC
.	TRBJ2-2	.	TRBV11-3	CASSGGGELFF	TGTGCCAGCAGCGGAGGGGGGGAGCTGTTTTTT
TRBD1	TRBJ1-3	.	TRBV7-2	CASRRDRESTIYF	TGTGCCAGCAGACGCGACAGGGAATCCACCATATATTTT
TRBD1	TRBJ2-6	.	TRBV4-2	CASSQGQGASGANVLTF	TGTGCCAGCAGCCAAGGACAGGGTGCCTCTGGGGCCAACGTCCTGACTTTC
TRBD2	TRBJ2-3	.	TRBV7-3	CASSFILGSPTSGRPADTQYF	TGTGCCAGCAGCTTCATTTTAGGATCCCCTACTAGCGGGAGGCCTGCAGATACGCAGTATTTT
TRBD1	TRBJ1-2	.	TRBV10-3	CAISSGTGFDYGYTF	TGTGCCATCAGTTCCGGGACAGGGTTTGACTATGGCTACACCTTC
.	TRBJ1-1	once	TRBV30	CAWSVQRGAEAFF	TGTGCCTGGAGTGTACAAAGGGGCGCTGAAGCTTTCTTT
.	TRBJ1-2	.	TRBV9	CASSVSQNYGYTF	TGTGCCAGCAGCGTTTCACAGAACTATGGCTACACCTTC
.	TRBJ1-2	few	TRBV30	CAWRGGSFGYTF	TGTGCCTGGAGGGGAGGGAGTTTTGGCTACACCTTC
.	TRBJ2-5	.	TRBV19	CASSMGQGRETQYF	TGTGCCAGTAGTATGGGGCAGGGCAGGGAGACCCAGTACTTC
TRBD1	TRBJ2-3	.	TRBV5-5	CASRTGATDTQYF	TGTGCCAGCAGAACAGGGGCAACAGATACGCAGTATTTT
.	TRBJ2-5	.	TRBV18	CASSQGTGFEETQYF	TGTGCCAGCTCACAAGGCACAGGGTTCGAAGAGACCCAGTACTTC
TRBD1	TRBJ1-1	.	TRBV28	CASSSRQGVETEAFF	TGTGCCAGCAGTTCGCGACAGGGGGTCGAGACTGAAGCTTTCTTT
TRBD1	TRBJ1-2	.	TRBV5-4	CASSWTGESGYTF	TGTGCCAGCAGCTGGACAGGGGAGAGTGGCTACACCTTC
TRBD2	TRBJ2-3	.	TRBV5-1	CASYGGLAGVPDTQYF	TGCGCCAGCTACGGGGGACTAGCGGGAGTACCAGATACGCAGTATTTT
TRBD2	TRBJ2-7	once	TRBV3-1/TRBV3-2	CASSPWGGGGTYEQYF	TGTGCCAGCAGCCCATGGGGCGGGGGGGGTACCTACGAGCAGTACTTC
.	TRBJ1-6	.	TRBV7-9	CASSQAWVHSPLHF	TGTGCCAGCAGCCAGGCATGGGTACATTCACCCCTCCACTTT
TRBD2	TRBJ2-5	.	TRBV5-4	CASSLAGGQETQYF	TGTGCCAGCAGCTTAGCGGGGGGGCAAGAGACCCAGTACTTC
.	TRBJ1-4	.	TRBV10-1	CASSDRPATNEKLFF	TGCGCCAGCAGCGACAGGCCCGCAACTAATGAAAAACTGTTTTTT
.	TRBJ2-1	.	TRBV28	CASSLDRRPYNEQFF	TGTGCCAGCAGTTTAGACAGGAGACCCTACAATGAGCAGTTCTTC
TRBD2	TRBJ2-1	.	TRBV6-4	CASRVSSGRWDEQFF	TGTGCCAGCAGGGTCTCTAGCGGGAGATGGGATGAGCAGTTCTTC
TRBD2	TRBJ2-3	once	TRBV3-1/TRBV3-2	CASSLRTSGTDTQYF	TGTGCCAGCAGCCTGAGGACTAGCGGCACAGATACGCAGTATTTT
TRBD1	TRBJ2-2	.	TRBV7-2	CASSLVGAGQGITGELFF	TGTGCCAGCAGCTTAGTGGGGGCGGGACAGGGGATTACCGGGGAGCTGTTTTTT
.	TRBJ2-7	.	TRBV28	CASSSNSYEQYF	TGTGCCAGCAGTTCTAACAGCTACGAGCAGTACTTC
.	TRBJ1-1	.	TRBV20-1	CSARLSEAFF	TGCAGTGCTAGACTATCTGAAGCTTTCTTT
.	TRBJ1-2	.	TRBV7-7	CASSLPGGGGNGYTF	TGTGCTAGCAGCCTTCCGGGCGGGGGGGGAAATGGCTACACCTTC
.	TRBJ2-5	once	TRBV4-1	CASSLLAIQETQYF	TGCGCCAGCAGCCTTCTAGCGATCCAAGAGACCCAGTACTTC
.	TRBJ2-7	.	TRBV6-6	CATLPRTGTYEQYF	TGTGCCACCCTCCCCAGGACGGGGACCTACGAGCAGTACTTC
.	TRBJ2-1	.	TRBV6-6	CASSFTWAAEEVQFF	TGTGCCAGCAGTTTTACCTGGGCAGCGGAGGAGGTTCAGTTCTTC
TRBD2	TRBJ2-7	once	TRBV5-1	CASSLDFGLAGHEQYF	TGCGCCAGCAGCTTGGATTTCGGACTAGCGGGACACGAGCAGTACTTC
TRBD2	TRBJ2-1	.	TRBV2	CASSERGSYNEQFF	TGTGCCAGCAGCGAGCGGGGGTCCTACAATGAGCAGTTCTTC
TRBD1	TRBJ1-2	.	TRBV29-1	CSVNVKGTGNGYTF	TGCAGCGTTAATGTGAAAGGGACAGGGAATGGCTACACCTTC
.	TRBJ1-5	.	TRBV15	CATSRGGDNQPQHF	TGTGCCACCAGCAGAGGGGGGGATAATCAGCCCCAGCATTTT
TRBD2	TRBJ2-7	.	TRBV7-9	CASSLTSGYYEQYF	TGTGCCAGCAGCTTGACTAGCGGGTACTACGAGCAGTACTTC
TRBD1	TRBJ2-3	once	TRBV9	CASSVTGADTQYF	TGTGCCAGCAGCGTAACAGGGGCAGATACGCAGTATTTT